The TCR beta chain described here comes from a study of T cell responses to AZD1222 COVID-19 vaccine. Some clones are missing from TCRdb's copy, which holds only in-frame ones; the method was immunoSEQ multiplex PCR. The repertoire has around 160,000 clones, 94% of them found once; the top ten carry just over 5%. In regard to this clone: Other DNA sequences within the sample encode an identical CDR3.

The sequence was collected from an adult who received the AZD1222 COVID-19 vaccine. This material consisted of peripheral blood, taken 28 days after the second AZD1222 dose.

The CDR3 coding sequence is TGTGCCAGCAGCCAAGCTGGAAACACCATATATTTT. Translated: CASSQAGNTIYF. The rearrangement uses TRBV3-1 (or the pseudogene TRBV3-2) and TRBJ1-3, with D unclear. Germline V gene sequence: CDR1 LGHDT, CDR2 YNNKEL (reference sequence). This CDR3 is built from 12 residues. Trimming shortened V by 1 base and J by 2 bases, and 0 bases separated the two germline ends.